One and the same sample provided the 4 T cell receptor beta chains below, sequenced in a study of cytomegalovirus exposure and HLA in healthy donors (dated by TCRdb to about 2017). The protocol used for the library was the immunoSEQ multiplex PCR assay. A mixture of 60 forward primers for TCR Vbeta segments and 13 reverse primers for TCR Jbeta segments was used in the multiplex PCR. This immuneACCESS table, as held by TCRdb, lists in-frame sequences with V and J called but not all clones. Of the missing ones, under half trace to an unresolved V gene in checked studies; the others have no known cause. The sample table on file contains roughly 51,000 clones. Jointly, the top ten make up about 11% of the sample. The sample was PBMCs. These receptors were obtained from a woman in her 50s in good health and CMV-seropositive.

The V gene is TRBV4-1, the J gene TRBJ2-7; 7 nucleotides agree with TRBD2. The V gene end was trimmed by 3 bases and the J gene end by 0 bases; junction bases not matched to a gene: 8. The CDR3 runs to 16 residues. Germline V gives CDR1 MGHRA, CDR2 YSYEKL. CDR3 bases: TGCGCCAGCAGCCATTATGGACTAGGGAGCTCCTACGAGCAGTACTTC. It codes for CASSHYGLGSSYEQYF.

The V and J genes are TRBV19 and TRBJ2-2; 8 nucleotides align to TRBD1. CDR1 is LNHDA, CDR2 SQIVND, per germline (reference sequence). This CDR3 spans 14 amino acids. The J segment lost 3 bases and the V segment lost 6 bases, leaving 3 bases of the junction unmatched. The DNA for the CDR3 is TGTGCCAGTAGGTCGGACAGGGACACCGGGGAGCTGTTTTTT. It encodes CASRSDRDTGELFF.

CDR3 amino acids: CASSLLHGGNQPQHF. The CDR3 nucleotides are TGTGCCAGTAGCCTCCTCCACGGGGGCAATCAGCCCCAGCATTTT. The V call is TRBV19, the J call TRBJ1-5, with D hard to call. The CDR3 covers 15 residues. Germline V lookup: CDR1 LNHDA, CDR2 SQIVND (reference sequence). V was clipped by 6 bases and J by 2 bases, with 14 bases between them.

This sequence joins TRBV7-2 and TRBJ1-1; 9 nucleotides line up with TRBD1. This CDR3 is 14 amino acids long. CDR1 is SGHTA and CDR2 is FQGNSA in the germline V gene. V lost 3 bases to trimming and J lost 4 bases; unmatched junction nucleotides: 3. CDR3 coding DNA: TGTGCCAGCAGCTTGGCGACAGGGGGCACTGAAGCTTTCTTT. Translated: CASSLATGGTEAFF.